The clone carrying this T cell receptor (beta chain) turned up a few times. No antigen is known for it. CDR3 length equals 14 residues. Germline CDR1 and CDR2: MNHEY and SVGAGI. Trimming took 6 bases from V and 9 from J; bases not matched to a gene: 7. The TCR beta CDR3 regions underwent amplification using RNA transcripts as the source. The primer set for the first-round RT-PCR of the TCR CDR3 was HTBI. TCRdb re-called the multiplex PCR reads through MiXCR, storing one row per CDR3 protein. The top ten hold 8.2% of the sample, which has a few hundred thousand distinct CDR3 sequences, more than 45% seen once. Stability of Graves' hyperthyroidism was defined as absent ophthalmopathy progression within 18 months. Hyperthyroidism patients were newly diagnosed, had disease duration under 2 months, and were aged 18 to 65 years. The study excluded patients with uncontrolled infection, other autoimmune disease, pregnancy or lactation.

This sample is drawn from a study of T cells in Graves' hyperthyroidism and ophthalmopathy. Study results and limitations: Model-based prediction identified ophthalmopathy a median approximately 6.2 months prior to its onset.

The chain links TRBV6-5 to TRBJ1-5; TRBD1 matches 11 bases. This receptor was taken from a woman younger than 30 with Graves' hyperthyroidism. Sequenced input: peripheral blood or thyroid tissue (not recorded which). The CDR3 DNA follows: TGTGCCAGCAGACTGGGACAGGGGGTGCGGCCCCAGCATTTT. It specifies CASRLGQGVRPQHF.